These 21 T cell receptor beta chains were all obtained from the same sample, sequenced in a study of T cell repertoires in cytomegalovirus infection. Via MiXCR, TCRdb re-called the reads, giving one row per CDR3 protein. The table has fewer than 700,000 distinct CDR3 sequences, 24% seen once; the top ten hold 6.5% to 10%. Source material: CD8+ T cells from PBMCs. These receptors all come from a human donor in good health (CMV status not recorded). Some clones in this sample may be carry-over from other donors' samples.

The rearrangement links TRBV24-1 to TRBJ2-1; the D is unclear. The CDR3 runs to 13 residues. V was cut by 0 bases and J by 9 bases, with 8 bases left in between. Germline CDR1 reads KGHDR; CDR2 reads SFDVKD. The CDR3 DNA follows: TGTGCCACCAGTGATTTGCAGAACGGTGAGCAGTTCTTC. Amino acid sequence: CATSDLQNGEQFF.

This clonotype showed up many times. The chain uses TRBV7-8 and TRBJ1-4, with D unresolved. With 4 bases removed from V and 6 bases from J, the gap between germline ends came to 15 bases. The CDR3 runs to 15 residues. Germline lookup yields CDR1 SGHVS and CDR2 FQNEAQ. CDR3 in DNA: TGTGCCAGCAGCTCCCGCGGTGGTAGACATGAAAAACTGTTTTTT. This translates into CASSSRGGRHEKLFF.

This clonotype turned up a few times. The chain has TRBV4-3 and TRBJ2-5, with TRBD2 matching over 14 bases. This CDR3 has 17 residues. Germline V gene lookup returns CDR1 LGHNA and CDR2 YSLEER. Unmatched junction bases numbered 7, after V lost 0 bases and J lost 7 bases. The CDR3 region is CASSQDGTSGGRGTQYF. As DNA, the CDR3 is TGCGCCAGCAGCCAAGATGGGACTAGCGGGGGCCGGGGGACCCAGTACTTC.

There are a few counts of this clonotype. V and J are TRBV12-5 and TRBJ2-5; the D gene is possibly TRBD1 (6 bases). There are 13 residues in the CDR3. V was trimmed by 7 bases and J by 5 bases, leaving 14 bases between them. The germline CDR1 and CDR2 sequences are LGHNT and FRNRAP. The CDR3, as DNA: TGTGCTAGTGCCGTAAATCAGGGGGAGACCCAGTACTTC. Its translation is CASAVNQGETQYF.

The chain joins TRBV11-2 to TRBJ2-5; 7 nucleotides align to TRBD2. Germline CDR1 is SGHAT and CDR2 is FQNNGV. The V gene end was trimmed by 5 bases and the J gene end by 1 base; junction bases not matched to a gene: 4. The CDR3 sequence is 14 residues long. The CDR3 region has the DNA TGTGCCAGCAGCCCGACTAGCTCCCAAGAGACCCAGTACTTC. As protein: CASSPTSSQETQYF.

Note on this clonotype: An end of the junction does not agree with germline; a read error may underlie this. The V call is TRBV11-3, the J call TRBJ2-4, with TRBD1 matching over 8 bases. Per the germline V gene, CDR1 is SGHNT and CDR2 is YENEEA. The CDR3 is 14 amino acids. The CDR3 spells CANSPRQGSIIQYF. CDR3 coding DNA: TGTGCCAACAGCCCCCGACAGGGGAGTATCATTCAGTACTTC. The full variable domain, its missing parts supplied by reference TRBV11-3 and TRBJ2-4, is EAGVVQSPRYKIIEKKQPVAFWCNPISGHNTLYWYLQNLGQGPELLIRYENEEAVDDSQLPKDRFSAERLKGVDSTLKIQPAELGDSAVYLCANSPRQGSIIQYFGAGTRLSVL.

This chain connects TRBV6-5 to TRBJ1-2, with a possible D match to TRBD1 (6 bases). Germline V CDR1 and CDR2: MNHEY, SVGAGI. There are 13 residues in the CDR3. Trimming removed 5 bases from V and 5 bases from J, with 12 bases in between. The CDR3 loop is CASSAGGLYGYTF. CDR3 DNA sequence: TGTGCCAGCAGTGCTGGGGGCCTGTATGGCTACACCTTC.

The chain joins TRBV4-2 to TRBJ1-1; no reliable D call. CDR1 and CDR2 from the germline V gene are LGHNA and YNFKEQ. Trimming pared 3 bases from V and 4 bases from J, leaving 15 bases between. The length of the CDR3 is 15 residues. CDR3: CASSQDVGVPTEAFF. In nucleotides, the CDR3 is TGTGCCAGCAGCCAGGACGTCGGGGTGCCCACTGAAGCTTTCTTT.

The rearrangement links TRBV11-1 to TRBJ2-7; tentative D call: TRBD1 (6 bases). Germline CDR1 and CDR2: SGHAT and FQDESV (reference sequence). V shed 6 bases and J shed 4 bases, with 10 bases lying between them. This CDR3 has 12 amino acids. The CDR3 sequence is CASREDSYEQYF. The CDR3, as DNA: TGTGCCAGCAGGGAGGACAGTTACGAGCAGTACTTC.

As concerns this clonotype: A much larger clone differs by one base, so this may be a read error. J is TRBJ2-7 and V is TRBV7-2; 9 positions agree with TRBD1. Germline V gives CDR1 SGHTA, CDR2 FQGNSA. V was pared by 7 bases and J by 4 bases, with 11 bases of the junction left unmatched. The CDR3 loop spans 15 amino acids. The CDR3 loop is CASNTEGTGTYEQYF. The CDR3 DNA is TGTGCCAGCAACACAGAGGGGACAGGGACGTACGAGCAGTACTTC. Filled out from reference TRBV7-2 and TRBJ2-7, the complete variable domain reads GAGVSQSPSNKVTEKGKDVELRCDPISGHTALYWYRQSLGQGLEFLIYFQGNSAPDKSGLPSDRFSAERTGGSVSTLTIQRTQQEDSAVYLCASNTEGTGTYEQYFGPGTRLTVT.

The CDR3, as DNA: TGTGCCAGCAGTTTTGGTAGGACCTCCTACGAGCAGTACTTC. This sequence encodes CASSFGRTSYEQYF. The V and J genes are TRBV28 and TRBJ2-7; D not certain. The V and J ends lost 3 bases and 0 bases respectively, with 9 bases between them. The CDR3 has 14 amino acids. Germline V gives CDR1 MDHEN, CDR2 SYDVKM.

The sample holds many counts of this clonotype. The genes are TRBV28 and TRBJ2-7, with D possibly TRBD1 on 6 matching bases. The V gene's germline CDR1 is MDHEN and CDR2 SYDVKM. This CDR3 region has 15 residues. V was cut by 5 bases and J by 0 bases, with 14 bases left in between. CDR3: CASSKQGHSSYEQYV. CDR3 sequence (DNA): TGTGCCAGCAGTAAGCAGGGACACTCCTCCTACGAGCAGTACGTC.

This clonotype has only a few counts. CDR3 DNA sequence: TGTGCCAGCAGGGACGCAGGGAGACCACTGATCTATGGCTACACCTTC. Translated, it gives CASRDAGRPLIYGYTF. This chain uses TRBV12-3 or TRBV12-4 with TRBJ1-2, with D tentatively TRBD1 (5 bases). This CDR3 comprises 16 residues. The V gene lost 6 bases and the J gene lost 4 bases, with 21 bases spanning the gap.

This clonotype occurred many times. The chain recombines TRBV7-6 with TRBJ2-2; D may be TRBD2 (6 bases). CDR3 size: 13 residues. The V gene lost 2 bases and the J gene lost 7 bases, with 8 bases spanning the gap. Germline CDR1 is SGHVS and CDR2 is FNYEAQ. The CDR3 DNA is TGTGCCAGCAGCTTATTCGGGGGCGGGGAGCTGTTTTTT. Amino acid sequence: CASSLFGGGELFF.

The chain couples TRBV2 to TRBJ1-2; 7 nucleotides align to TRBD1. The CDR3 is 17 amino acids. Germline V gene sequence: CDR1 SNHLY, CDR2 FYNNEI. Unmatched junction bases numbered 14, after V lost 4 bases and J lost 3 bases. This CDR3 reads CASSGRTGYTTDYGYTF. CDR3 bases: TGTGCCAGCAGTGGGAGGACAGGCTATACAACGGACTATGGCTACACCTTC.

This clonotype was detected a few times. The chain recombines TRBV4-3 with TRBJ1-5, with D possibly being TRBD1 (5 bases). This CDR3 is built from 15 residues. The germline V gene has CDR1 LGHNA and CDR2 YSLEER. Trimming took off 0 bases at V and 5 bases at J, with 11 bases between the two ends. The CDR3 DNA reads TGCGCCAGCAGCCAAGACAGGGTAGATTATCAGCCCCAGCATTTT. Its translation is CASSQDRVDYQPQHF.

The chain is built from TRBV27 and TRBJ2-2, with D uncertain. Germline-derived CDR1 and CDR2 are MNHEY and SMNVEV (reference sequence). The CDR3 is made up of 17 amino acids. Trimming removed 0 bases at V and 2 bases at J, with 13 bases between. The CDR3 here is CASSLSIQQVNTGELFF. CDR3 sequence (DNA): TGTGCCAGCAGTTTATCGATTCAGCAGGTTAACACCGGGGAGCTGTTTTTT.

This clonotype was recorded many times. CDR3: CASSLVRINRYITGELFF. The CDR3 DNA is TGTGCCAGCAGCTTGGTCCGAATAAACCGATATATAACCGGGGAGCTGTTTTTT. The chain links TRBV7-8 to TRBJ2-2; D is undetermined. The CDR3 totals 18 residues. The V gene's germline CDR1 is SGHVS and CDR2 FQNEAQ. Trimming left V 3 bases short and J 5 bases short, with 22 bases between.

This clonotype appeared a few times. This chain joins TRBV14 and TRBJ1-2; 8 positions match TRBD1. Per the germline V gene, CDR1 is SGHDN and CDR2 is FVKESK. CDR3 length equals 16 residues. The junction had 12 bases not matched to a gene; V was cut back by 3 bases and J by 6 bases. As DNA, the CDR3 is TGTGCCAGCAGCCATTTCGGGACAGGTCGGCACCATGGCTACACCTTC. It translates to CASSHFGTGRHHGYTF. Full variable domain (outside the CDR3, taken from reference TRBV14 and TRBJ1-2): EAGVTQFPSHSVIEKGQTVTLRCDPISGHDNLYWYRRVMGKEIKFLLHFVKESKQDESGMPNNRFLAERTGGTYSTLKVQPAELEDSGVYFCASSHFGTGRHHGYTFGSGTRLTVV.

This clonotype appeared many times. The gene calls are TRBV7-9 and TRBJ2-5, with D possibly matching TRBD2 (6 bases). CDR1 is SEHNR, CDR2 FQNEAQ, per germline (reference sequence). Trimming stripped 1 base from V and 2 bases from J, with 20 bases between. This CDR3 is 18 amino acids long. CDR3 protein: CASSLGGTLLASQETQYF. The CDR3 DNA sequence: TGTGCCAGCAGCTTAGGAGGGACCCTTCTAGCGTCTCAAGAGACCCAGTACTTC.

This clonotype has ten or more counts. The chain is built from TRBV6-2 or TRBV6-3 and TRBJ1-2; possible D gene TRBD1, 6 bases. Germline values: CDR1 MNHEY, CDR2 SVGEGT. The V gene lost 5 bases and the J gene lost 2 bases, with 12 bases spanning the gap. The CDR3 covers 14 residues. CDR3 bases: TGTGCCAGCAGTACCCTGACAGGAAACTATGGCTACACCTTC. This translates into CASSTLTGNYGYTF.